The entry below describes one TCR beta chain. The antigen remains undetermined. The repertoire was sequenced with immunoSEQ multiplex PCR; TCRdb's copy has only in-frame clones and lacks some. The data hold some 66,000 clones, with over 75% observed a single time. From germline, CDR1 is MDHEN and CDR2 SYDVKM. This CDR3 region has 16 residues. V lost 5 bases and J lost 1; bases outside the gene matches: 6. This sample was included in a study of radiotherapy plus CTLA-4 blockade in lung cancer. Overall study results and limits: Once radiotherapy plus ipilimumab had been given, TCR clones derived from tumor expanded in blood.

The clonotype comes from a human donor with non-small cell lung cancer who had a partial response to radiotherapy plus ipilimumab. The material sequenced was peripheral blood, taken from a patient treated with radiotherapy plus ipilimumab. J is TRBJ1-5 and V is TRBV28; 9 bases align to TRBD1. For the CDR3, the DNA is TGTGCCAGCAGTGTAACCGGGACAGGGAGCAATCAGCCCCAGCATTTT. Its protein is CASSVTGTGSNQPQHF. The variable domain in full, with the rest retrieved from reference TRBV28 and TRBJ1-5, is DVKVTQSSRYLVKRTGEKVFLECVQDMDHENMFWYRQDPGLGLRLIYFSYDVKMKEKGDIPEGYSVSREKKERFSLILESASTNQTSMYLCASSVTGTGSNQPQHFGDGTRLSIL.